The TCR beta chain under discussion was sequenced for a study of blood T cell repertoires in COVID-19. Sequencing used immunoSEQ multiplex PCR; TCRdb keeps in-frame clones, though not all of them. This table holds roughly 150,000 clones, approximately 86% found once. Trimming took off 5 bases at V and 6 bases at J, with 16 bases between the two ends. In germline, CDR1 is LGHNA, CDR2 YSLEER. The CDR3 spans 14 residues. This sequence joins TRBV4-3 and TRBJ1-2; TRBD1 is a possible D gene (6 bases). The source is a man older than 75 with COVID-19, enrolled during active disease. Material for sequencing was peripheral blood. The CDR3 DNA is TGCGCCAGCAGCTTTAGCGTCAGGGGTAATGGCTACACCTTC. It specifies CASSFSVRGNGYTF.